This is a list of T cell receptor beta chains from one sample in a study of CD8 T cells in Susac syndrome. Using its own MiXCR run on the immunoSEQ multiplex PCR reads, TCRdb lists one record per CDR3 protein. The sample yields about 300,000 distinct CDR3 sequences, roughly nine tenths seen once. Material: CD4+ T cells from PBMCs. These receptors were obtained from a human donor with multiple sclerosis. Both conserved end residues are part of each CDR3. The D gene is left open where the match is weak. Not every row has a clone size; where given, it reads once, few, many or a size class.

>TRBV6-6|TRBJ2-2|TRBD1|NA
CASLSGQGATGELFF
TGTGCCAGTTTATCGGGACAGGGGGCGACCGGGGAGCTGTTTTTT
>TRBV5-6|TRBJ2-3|NA|NA
CASSFLPSATDTQYF
TGTGCCAGCAGCTTTCTCCCAAGCGCCACAGATACGCAGTATTTT
>TRBV5-1|TRBJ2-2|NA|NA
CASSQLPGSGELFF
TGCGCCAGCAGCCAGCTTCCAGGTTCCGGGGAGCTGTTTTTT
>TRBV9|TRBJ2-6|TRBD1|NA
CASSDLDRVDSGANVLTF
TGTGCCAGCAGCGACCTGGACAGGGTCGACTCTGGGGCCAACGTCCTGACTTTC
>TRBV2|TRBJ1-5|NA|NA
CASTRGEVQPQHF
TGTGCCAGCACCCGGGGGGAGGTTCAGCCCCAGCATTTT
>TRBV11-2|TRBJ2-4|TRBD1|few
CASSFPDRANIQYF
TGTGCCAGCAGCTTCCCGGACAGGGCAAACATTCAGTACTTC
>TRBV5-1|TRBJ2-2|NA|NA
CASSPDGSRTGELFF
TGCGCCAGCAGCCCTGACGGGAGCAGGACCGGGGAGCTGTTTTTT
>TRBV9|TRBJ2-7|TRBD2|NA
CASSAGTSRTYEQYF
TGTGCCAGCAGCGCCGGGACTAGCCGAACCTACGAGCAGTACTTC
>TRBV19|TRBJ1-2|TRBD1|NA
CASSPQAGRTGNYGYTF
TGTGCCAGTAGTCCCCAAGCTGGGAGGACAGGAAACTATGGCTACACCTTC
>TRBV20-1|TRBJ2-1|TRBD2|NA
CSASRLAGGHYNEQFF
TGCAGTGCTAGTAGACTAGCGGGGGGGCACTACAATGAGCAGTTCTTC
>TRBV3-1|TRBJ2-1|TRBD2|NA
CASSFLAENEQFF
TGTGCCAGCAGCTTCCTAGCGGAAAATGAGCAGTTCTTC
>TRBV23-1|TRBJ1-4|NA|NA
CATIRPLTASANEKLFF
TGCGCCACAATCAGACCTTTGACCGCTTCCGCTAATGAAAAACTGTTTTTT
>TRBV6-1|TRBJ1-5|TRBD1|NA
CASARDRGSNQPQHF
TGTGCCAGCGCGAGGGACAGGGGCAGCAATCAGCCCCAGCATTTT
>TRBV20-1|TRBJ1-4|NA|NA
CSLKGGAHEKLFF
TGCAGCTTAAAAGGGGGGGCTCATGAAAAACTGTTTTTT
>TRBV6-5|TRBJ2-2|TRBD1|NA
CASSTRTGRAGELFF
TGTGCCAGCAGTACCCGGACAGGGCGGGCCGGGGAGCTGTTTTTT
>TRBV5-1|TRBJ2-5|NA|NA
CASSLPDIQETQYF
TGCGCCAGCAGCTTACCGGACATACAAGAGACCCAGTACTTC
>TRBV2|TRBJ1-1|NA|NA
CASSVGGTEAFF
TGTGCCAGCAGTGTCGGGGGAACTGAAGCTTTCTTT
>TRBV20-1|TRBJ2-3|TRBD2|NA
CSARDSSGASGTDTQYF
TGCAGTGCTAGAGACAGTAGCGGGGCCTCGGGGACAGATACGCAGTATTTT
>TRBV12-3/TRBV12-4|TRBJ2-5|NA|NA
CASSTLQTQYF
TGTGCCAGCAGCACCCTTCAGACCCAGTACTTC
>TRBV7-9|TRBJ1-1|TRBD1|NA
CASRPRDRDFRAFF
TGTGCCAGCAGGCCTAGGGACAGGGATTTTCGCGCTTTCTTT
>TRBV27|TRBJ1-2|NA|NA
CASSLGRRQSYTF
TGTGCCAGCAGTTTAGGACGACGGCAAAGCTACACCTTC
>TRBV5-1|TRBJ2-7|NA|NA
CASSRSQDLYEQYF
TGCGCCAGCAGCCGGTCCCAGGACCTCTACGAGCAGTACTTC
>TRBV4-2|TRBJ2-1|TRBD2|NA
CASSQDQGAPSGSYNEQFF
TGTGCCAGCAGCCAAGATCAGGGGGCCCCTAGCGGGAGCTACAATGAGCAGTTCTTC
>TRBV7-8|TRBJ1-5|NA|NA
CASCDRRSNQPQHF
TGTGCCAGCTGCGATCGACGGAGCAATCAGCCCCAGCATTTT
>TRBV18|TRBJ1-1|NA|NA
CASSPFSGEEAEAFF
TGTGCCAGCTCACCATTTTCCGGAGAGGAGGCTGAAGCTTTCTTT
>TRBV5-1|TRBJ1-4|NA|NA
CASSLSGVEKLFF
TGCGCCAGCAGCTTGAGCGGGGTTGAAAAACTGTTTTTT
>TRBV3-1|TRBJ2-1|NA|NA
CASSQQGGYNEQFF
TGTGCCAGCAGCCAGCAGGGGGGCTACAATGAGCAGTTCTTC
>TRBV12-3/TRBV12-4|TRBJ1-1|NA|NA
CATQQQNTEAFF
TGTGCCACCCAACAGCAGAACACTGAAGCTTTCTTT
>TRBV9|TRBJ1-2|NA|NA
CASSVGTGLLGYTF
TGTGCCAGCAGCGTAGGGACCGGGCTCCTTGGCTACACCTTC
>TRBV20-1|TRBJ2-3|NA|NA
CSASPGLGTDTQYF
TGCAGTGCTTCCCCGGGACTTGGCACAGATACGCAGTATTTT
>TRBV30|TRBJ2-2|NA|once
CAWRGGAGELFF
TGTGCCTGGAGGGGCGGTGCGGGGGAGCTGTTTTTT
>TRBV5-1|TRBJ2-1|NA|NA
CASSSSTQRNEQFF
TGCGCCAGCAGCTCCTCCACCCAGAGGAATGAGCAGTTCTTC
>TRBV28|TRBJ1-1|NA|NA
CASSFLTREAFF
TGTGCCAGCAGTTTCCTGACCCGTGAAGCTTTCTTT
>TRBV5-1|TRBJ2-2|TRBD2|NA
CASSMTSATWNTGELFF
TGCGCCAGCAGCATGACTAGCGCTACGTGGAACACCGGGGAGCTGTTTTTT
>TRBV27|TRBJ1-5|TRBD1|NA
CASSLSPPTGFGAAQHF
TGTGCCAGCAGTTTATCCCCCCCGACAGGGTTTGGGGCAGCCCAGCATTTT
>TRBV20-1|TRBJ2-3|NA|NA
CSARDTARGTDTQYF
TGCAGTGCTAGAGATACCGCCAGGGGCACAGATACGCAGTATTTT
>TRBV20-1|TRBJ2-6|NA|NA
CSAPFLSGANVLTF
TGCAGTGCTCCCTTCCTCTCTGGGGCCAACGTCCTGACTTTC
>TRBV4-1|TRBJ2-7|TRBD1|NA
CASSQATRTGSYEQYF
TGCGCCAGCAGCCAAGCGACCAGGACAGGATCCTACGAGCAGTACTTC
>TRBV7-9|TRBJ2-5|TRBD2|NA
CASSTPGTSGEFPQETQYF
TGTGCCAGCAGCACACCCGGGACTAGCGGGGAGTTTCCTCAAGAGACCCAGTACTTC
>TRBV20-1|TRBJ2-7|NA|NA
CSARAGALYEQYF
TGCAGTGCTAGAGCGGGAGCTCTGTACGAGCAGTACTTC
>TRBV7-2|TRBJ2-2|TRBD1|NA
CASSIRTGTGELFF
TGTGCCAGCAGCATAAGGACAGGCACCGGGGAGCTGTTTTTT
>TRBV10-3|TRBJ2-4|NA|NA
CAISEGQGVAKNIQYF
TGTGCCATCAGTGAGGGGCAGGGAGTAGCCAAAAACATTCAGTACTTC
>TRBV14|TRBJ1-5|NA|NA
CASTPFQPQHF
TGTGCCAGCACCCCTTTTCAGCCCCAGCATTTT
>TRBV4-3|TRBJ2-1|TRBD1|NA
CASSVQGAPDEQFF
TGCGCCAGCAGCGTACAGGGGGCGCCCGATGAGCAGTTCTTC
>TRBV20-1|TRBJ2-1|NA|NA
CSVRGSPYNEQFF
TGCAGTGTACGGGGGTCCCCCTACAATGAGCAGTTCTTC
>TRBV27|TRBJ2-7|NA|NA
CASGRAGLGGHEQYF
TGTGCCAGCGGACGGGCAGGGTTGGGGGGCCACGAGCAGTACTTC